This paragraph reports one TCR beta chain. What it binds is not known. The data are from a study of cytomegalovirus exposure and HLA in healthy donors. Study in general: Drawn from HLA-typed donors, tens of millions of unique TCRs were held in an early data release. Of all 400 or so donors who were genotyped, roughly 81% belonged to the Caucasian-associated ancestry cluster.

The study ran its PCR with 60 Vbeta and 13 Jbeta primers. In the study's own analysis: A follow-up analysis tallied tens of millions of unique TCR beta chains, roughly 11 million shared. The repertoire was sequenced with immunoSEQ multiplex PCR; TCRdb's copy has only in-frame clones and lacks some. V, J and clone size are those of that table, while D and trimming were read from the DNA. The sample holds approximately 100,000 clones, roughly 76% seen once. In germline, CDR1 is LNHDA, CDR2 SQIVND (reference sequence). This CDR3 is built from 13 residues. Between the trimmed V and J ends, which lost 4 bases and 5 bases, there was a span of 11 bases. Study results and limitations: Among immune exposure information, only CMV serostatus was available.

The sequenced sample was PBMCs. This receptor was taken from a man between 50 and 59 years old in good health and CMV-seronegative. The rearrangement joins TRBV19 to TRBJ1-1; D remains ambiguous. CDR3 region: CASSTAVRTEAFF. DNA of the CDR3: TGTGCCAGTAGTACTGCGGTACGGACTGAAGCTTTCTTT.